The present T cell receptor (beta chain) was sequenced within a study of blood T cell repertoires in COVID-19. On the study more broadly: T cells, B-cell-depleted T cells, or PBMCs supplied cDNA or gDNA.

Authors' processing steps: The assay estimated nucleated cells by amplifying reference gene primers. Clones were sequenced by immunoSEQ multiplex PCR, and TCRdb holds only the in-frame ones, with some missing. V and J calls and clone size are as listed in that table; D and trimming were resolved from the DNA. The profile shows 270,000 or so clones, 75% to 90% of them singletons. This clone was picked up a small number of times. The CDR3 runs to 18 residues. With 3 bases clipped from V and 11 bases from J, the junction kept 19 bases outside the gene matches. Germline V gene sequence: CDR1 MGHDK, CDR2 SYGVNS.

The chain has TRBV25-1 and TRBJ1-1; the match to TRBD1 covers 12 bases. Sequencing input: peripheral blood. The source is a woman in her thirties or forties who had recovered from COVID-19. DNA for the CDR3: TGTGCCAGCAGTGATTCCATCCCGGGACAGGGGGCAATCGGTGGCGCTTTCTTT. As protein: CASSDSIPGQGAIGGAFF.